A single sample is the source of the 26 T cell receptor beta chains below, sequenced in a study of OX40 agonist ivuxolimab in advanced cancers. Profiling relied on immunoSEQ multiplex PCR, and the TCRdb table lists in-frame clones only, not all of them. Altogether some 45,000 clones are present, approximately 91% being singletons, with the ten largest covering 19%. The sequenced sample was CD4+ or CD8+ T cells sorted from blood, obtained in a trial of the OX40 agonist ivuxolimab. Receptors originate from an adult with an advanced solid tumor such as melanoma, head and neck, liver or kidney cancer.

The gene calls are TRBV29-1 and TRBJ2-7; the D gene is possibly TRBD2 (6 bases). The germline V and J ends were trimmed by 6 bases and 2 bases, with 17 bases remaining between them. Germline lookup yields CDR1 SQVTM and CDR2 ANQGSEA. CDR3 size: 14 residues. CDR3 residues: CSVAQGPGAYEQYF. The CDR3 coding sequence is TGCAGCGTCGCCCAGGGCCCGGGGGCCTACGAGCAGTACTTC.

The gene calls are TRBV21-1 and TRBJ2-1; the DNA was not compared with TRBD1, the D call given in the table. TRBV21-1 is recorded as a pseudogene. This CDR3 region has 16 residues. DNA of the CDR3: TGTGCCAGCAGCAAAGATAGGGCAGGGGGCAGGAATGAGCAGTTCTTC. It translates to CASSKDRAGGRNEQFF.

J is TRBJ2-1 and V is TRBV25-1, with a tentative D call TRBD2 (6 bases). The V and J ends lost 5 bases and 6 bases respectively, with 20 bases between them. The CDR3 has 16 residues. Germline V gene data show CDR1 as MGHDK and CDR2 as SYGVNS. CDR3 DNA sequence: TGTGCCAGCAGTAACGCGTTCAGGGAGGTATTCAATGAGCAGTTCTTC. Amino acids: CASSNAFREVFNEQFF.

On this clone: At the DNA level, this CDR3 is encoded by other sequences in the same sample as well. The chain is built from TRBV19 and TRBJ2-2, with D unclear. This CDR3 has 11 amino acids. The germline gives CDR1 LNHDA, CDR2 SQIVND (reference sequence). V dropped 2 bases and J dropped 6 bases, with 1 base sitting between them. CDR3 sequence (DNA): TGTGCCAGTAGTATATCCGGGGAGCTGTTTTTT. This sequence encodes CASSISGELFF.

This chain links TRBV29-1 with TRBJ1-2, with unresolved D. The germline V gene encodes CDR1 SQVTM and CDR2 ANQGSEA. Between the trimmed V and J ends, which lost 4 bases and 2 bases, there was a span of 11 bases. The CDR3 extends over 13 amino acids. The DNA for the CDR3 is TGCAGCGTTGTCGACATAATAAACTATGGCTACACCTTC. Amino acids: CSVVDIINYGYTF.

The chain joins TRBV11-2 to TRBJ2-3, with 9 bases matching TRBD2. This CDR3 contains 15 residues. With V trimmed by 6 bases and J by 1 base, 5 bases remained unmatched. Germline V lookup: CDR1 SGHAT, CDR2 FQNNGV. CDR3 nucleotides: TGTGCCAGCAGGAATAGCGGGGGTGGCACAGATACGCAGTATTTT. It specifies CASRNSGGGTDTQYF.

The chain recombines TRBV7-9 with TRBJ2-7; D gene unclear. Germline CDR1 and CDR2: SEHNR and FQNEAQ (reference sequence). The ends were cut back, 1 base at V and 6 bases at J, with 4 bases in the middle. This CDR3 is 11 amino acids long. The CDR3 nucleotides read TGTGCCAGCAGCTTAGTCGGCGAGCAGTACTTC. Protein product: CASSLVGEQYF.

The chain carries TRBV4-1 and TRBJ1-6, with D uncertain. This CDR3 has 17 amino acids. CDR1 is MGHRA, CDR2 YSYEKL, per germline. Trimming left V 0 bases short and J 0 bases short, with 9 bases between. The CDR3 region has the DNA TGCGCCAGCAGCCAAGATCCCGGGAGCTCCTATAATTCACCCCTCCACTTT. Translated: CASSQDPGSSYNSPLHF.

The V and J genes are TRBV4-1 and TRBJ2-3; D perhaps matches TRBD2 (5 bases). Per the germline V gene, CDR1 is MGHRA and CDR2 is YSYEKL. V was clipped by 1 base and J by 8 bases, with 13 bases between them. The CDR3 spans 14 residues. The CDR3 here is CASSQGPGGATQYF. CDR3 coding DNA: TGCGCCAGCAGCCAAGGGCCCGGAGGTGCTACGCAGTATTTT.

The V gene is TRBV11-1, the J gene TRBJ2-7; possible D gene TRBD2, 5 bases. Germline loops: CDR1 SGHAT, CDR2 FQDESV (reference sequence). CDR3 length: 13 residues. Trimming took 1 base from V and 6 from J, leaving 10 bases between them. The CDR3 nucleotides are TGTGCCAGCAGCTTAGGTGGGGAGCGCGAGCAGTACTTC. Protein product: CASSLGGEREQYF.

The chain links TRBV28 to TRBJ1-6; the D gene is possibly TRBD1 (5 bases). The CDR3 runs 13 residues. Trimming cost V 7 bases and J 8 bases, with 12 bases left between them. Germline CDR1 MDHEN, CDR2 SYDVKM. The CDR3 region has the DNA TGTGCCAGCACCCTGGAGGGGTATTCACCCCTCCACTTT. The encoded protein is CASTLEGYSPLHF. The whole variable domain, remainder taken from reference TRBV28 and TRBJ1-6, is DVKVTQSSRYLVKRTGEKVFLECVQDMDHENMFWYRQDPGLGLRLIYFSYDVKMKEKGDIPEGYSVSREKKERFSLILESASTNQTSMYLCASTLEGYSPLHFGNGTRLTVT.

This rearrangement joins TRBV4-1 to TRBJ2-7, with D tentatively TRBD1 (6 bases). CDR1 and CDR2 from the germline V gene are MGHRA and YSYEKL. The V gene lost 0 bases and the J gene lost 3 bases, with 12 bases spanning the gap. This CDR3 comprises 15 residues. CDR3 loop: CASSQEPGVSYEQYF. The CDR3 nucleotides read TGCGCCAGCAGCCAAGAACCAGGGGTCAGCTACGAGCAGTACTTC.

The chain employs TRBV6-5 and TRBJ1-4; no reliable D call. Germline assignment: CDR1 MNHEY and CDR2 SVGAGI. V was clipped by 2 bases and J by 7 bases, with 8 bases between them. CDR3 size: 13 residues. The CDR3 reads CASSYVLSEKLFF. The CDR3, as DNA: TGTGCCAGCAGTTACGTATTAAGTGAAAAACTGTTTTTT.

V is TRBV29-1 and J is TRBJ2-2; the D is unclear. The length of the CDR3 is 12 residues. With 7 bases removed from V and 6 bases from J, the gap between germline ends came to 12 bases. Germline V gene data show CDR1 as SQVTM and CDR2 as ANQGSEA. CDR3 residues: CSAVFSPGELFF. Here the CDR3 DNA reads TGCAGCGCCGTATTTTCCCCCGGGGAGCTGTTTTTT.

In its sample, this clone was seen once. The chain carries TRBV4-2 and TRBJ2-7; 10 bases fit TRBD2. The CDR3 runs to 17 residues. The trim removed 0 bases at V and 0 bases at J, leaving 5 bases unmatched. CDR1 is LGHNA and CDR2 is YNFKEQ in the germline V gene. Here the CDR3 DNA reads TGTGCCAGCAGCCAAGAATCTAGCGGGAGTTTCTCCTACGAGCAGTACTTC. The encoded protein is CASSQESSGSFSYEQYF.

This chain links TRBV28 with TRBJ1-1; unclear D gene. The germline V and J ends were trimmed by 4 bases and 10 bases, with 7 bases remaining between them. This CDR3 spans 10 amino acids. Germline-derived CDR1 and CDR2 are MDHEN and SYDVKM. The CDR3 reads CASSSSRAFF. In DNA, the CDR3 is TGTGCCAGCAGTTCAAGTCGAGCTTTCTTT.

The rearrangement uses TRBV29-1 and TRBJ1-2, with D unresolved. Germline V gene data show CDR1 as SQVTM and CDR2 as ANQGSEA. V lost 3 bases to trimming and J lost 0 bases, with 14 bases between them. The CDR3 is 15 residues long. DNA of the CDR3: TGCAGCGTTGACTCCACGGGTATAGCTAACTATGGCTACACCTTC. As protein: CSVDSTGIANYGYTF.

The chain recombines TRBV9 with TRBJ2-3; D is uncertain. The CDR3 consists of 14 residues. Germline loops: CDR1 SGDLS, CDR2 YYNGEE. Between the trimmed V and J ends, which lost 3 bases and 5 bases, there was a span of 13 bases. CDR3 amino acids: CASSAHGVRDTQYF. As DNA, the CDR3 is TGTGCCAGCAGCGCGCACGGAGTTAGAGATACGCAGTATTTT.

This sequence joins TRBV29-1 and TRBJ1-2; TRBD1 agrees at 8 bases. V was pared by 6 bases and J by 3 bases, with 9 bases of the junction left unmatched. The length of the CDR3 is 14 residues. Germline V lookup: CDR1 SQVTM, CDR2 ANQGSEA. As DNA, the CDR3 is TGCAGCGTAGAGTCGACAGGGGCATACTATGGCTACACCTTC. Translating it yields CSVESTGAYYGYTF.

The rearrangement joins TRBV30 to TRBJ1-5; D ambiguous. The CDR3 spans 15 residues. V gave up 0 bases and J gave up 1 base, with 10 bases separating them. The V gene's germline CDR1 is GTSNPN and CDR2 SVGIG (reference sequence). CDR3 in amino acids: CAWSVGTASNQPQHF. As DNA, the CDR3 is TGTGCCTGGAGTGTGGGAACCGCAAGCAATCAGCCCCAGCATTTT.

This rearrangement joins TRBV7-9 to TRBJ2-7, with D unclear. The germline V gene has CDR1 SEHNR and CDR2 FQNEAQ (reference sequence). This CDR3 has 13 amino acids. Trimming stripped 2 bases from V and 3 bases from J, with 8 bases between. CDR3 sequence: CASSLIGDYEQYF. The CDR3 region has the DNA TGTGCCAGCAGCTTAATTGGGGACTACGAGCAGTACTTC.

The CDR3 DNA is TGCGCCAGCAGCTTAACTAGTACGTACGAGCAGTACTTC. Amino acid sequence: CASSLTSTYEQYF. The J gene is TRBJ2-7, the V gene TRBV5-1, with a tentative D call TRBD2 (5 bases). V lost 2 bases, J lost 4 bases, and 10 bases lay in between. CDR1 is SGHRS and CDR2 is YFSETQ in the germline V gene. The CDR3 is 13 residues long. Based on the CDR3 plus reference TRBV5-1 and TRBJ2-7, the full variable domain is KAGVTQTPRYLIKTRGQQVTLSCSPISGHRSVSWYQQTPGQGLQFLFEYFSETQRNKGNFPGRFSGRQFSNSRSEMNVSTLELGDSALYLCASSLTSTYEQYFGPGTRLTVT.

V usage is TRBV28 and J usage is TRBJ1-2; D remains unclear. The CDR3 has 14 residues. Germline V gives CDR1 MDHEN, CDR2 SYDVKM. The V end was cut by 7 bases, the J end by 3 bases, with 15 bases between. CDR3 coding DNA: TGTGCCAGCACCCCCAGCTGGCAGCACTATGGCTACACCTTC. Encoded protein: CASTPSWQHYGYTF.

CDR3 bases: TGTGCCAGCAGCCAAGGCCGGAGGGGGGCTTTTGAAGAAAAACTGTTTTTT. This sequence encodes CASSQGRRGAFEEKLFF. The rearrangement links TRBV16 to TRBJ1-4; tentative D call: TRBD1 (6 bases). The CDR3 is 17 residues long. Per the germline V gene, CDR1 is KGHSY and CDR2 is FQNENV. The germline V and J ends were trimmed by 2 bases and 8 bases, with 21 bases remaining between them.

The V gene is TRBV28, the J gene TRBJ2-5; D may match TRBD1 or TRBD2 (5 bases each). The germline V gene has CDR1 MDHEN and CDR2 SYDVKM. V lost 7 bases to trimming and J lost 5 bases, with 23 bases between them. The CDR3 totals 16 residues. In DNA, the CDR3 is TGTGCCAGCACCCCCCGGTGGGGCAGGTCGGGGGAGACCCAGTACTTC. This sequence encodes CASTPRWGRSGETQYF.

This rearrangement joins TRBV4-2 to TRBJ2-1, with 10 bases matching TRBD2. Germline V gene sequence: CDR1 LGHNA, CDR2 YNFKEQ. The CDR3 consists of 17 residues. V was pared by 3 bases and J by 9 bases, with 14 bases of the junction left unmatched. The CDR3 DNA reads as TGTGCCAGCAGCCAGACGGCCACTAGCGGGGCGGGGGGTGAGCAGTTCTTC. This gives the protein CASSQTATSGAGGEQFF.